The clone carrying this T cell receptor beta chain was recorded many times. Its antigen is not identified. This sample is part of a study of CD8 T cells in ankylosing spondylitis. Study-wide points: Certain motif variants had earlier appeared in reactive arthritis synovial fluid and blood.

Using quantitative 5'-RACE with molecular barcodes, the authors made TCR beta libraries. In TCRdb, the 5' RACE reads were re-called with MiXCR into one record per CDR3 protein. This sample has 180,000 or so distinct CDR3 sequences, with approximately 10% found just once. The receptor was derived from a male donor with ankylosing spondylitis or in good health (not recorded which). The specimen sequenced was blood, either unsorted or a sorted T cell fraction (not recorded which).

The CDR3 sequence: CSASVGLGAHEQYF. CDR3 sequence (DNA): TGCAGTGCTAGCGTGGGACTCGGGGCTCACGAGCAGTACTTC. This chain joins TRBV20-1 and TRBJ2-7; a possible D gene is TRBD2 (6 bases). Germline V gene lookup returns CDR1 DFQATT and CDR2 SNEGSKA (reference sequence). There are 14 residues in the CDR3. V lost 3 bases, J lost 5 bases, and 17 bases lay in between.